This T cell receptor beta chain was observed in a study of neurological immune-mediated disorders. Time point given: longitudinal time-point 3. 2 million unsorted PBMCs were stored in RNAlater at -80 °C before RNA extraction. This CDR3 has 15 residues. With V trimmed by 0 bases and J by 4 bases, 3 bases remained unmatched. CDR1 and CDR2 (germline): LNHNV, YYDKDF (reference sequence). TCRdb re-called the 5' RACE reads with MiXCR, one entry per CDR3 protein. The data hold 53,000 or so distinct CDR3 sequences, with roughly 8% observed a single time. This TCR was sampled from a woman aged 40 to 49 in good health. The sample taken for sequencing was PBMCs. This chain connects TRBV15 to TRBJ1-2, with 9 nucleotides matching TRBD1. The CDR3 loop reads CATSRDLGQGYGYTF. CDR3 nucleotide sequence: TGTGCCACCAGCAGAGATTTGGGACAGGGCTATGGCTACACCTTC.